The following is a TCR beta chain sequence with its context. The entry originates in a study of blood T cell repertoires in COVID-19. Germline V gene sequence: CDR1 LNHDA, CDR2 SQIVND (reference sequence). The CDR3 consists of 13 residues. The V gene lost 11 bases and the J gene lost 0 bases, with 11 bases spanning the gap. The assay was immunoSEQ multiplex PCR, and TCRdb's table has in-frame clones only and misses some. The sample has about 110,000 clones; roughly nine tenths are singletons. The genes are TRBV19 and TRBJ2-1, with a possible D match to TRBD1 (6 bases). The sequence was obtained from a man aged 40-50 years with active or convalescent COVID-19. Material: peripheral blood. The CDR3 coding sequence is TGTGCCGGGGGCGGAAGCTCCTACAATGAGCAGTTCTTC. Translation: CAGGGSSYNEQFF.